This record concerns one TCR beta chain sequence. This clonotype has at least ten counts. This clone's antigen is unknown. Base-call qualities are not available, and no considerably larger clone is one nucleotide away. CDR1 SEHNR and CDR2 FQNEAQ are derived from the germline V gene (reference sequence). The CDR3 covers 14 residues, taking in both the cysteine and the phenylalanine. Only CDR3 DNA is held: 42 bases, read in frame from base 1. V loses 8 bases, J loses 3 bases, and the germline ends lie 16 bases apart. This entry is derived from a study of early T cells in non-severe SARS-CoV-2 infection (dated by TCRdb to 2020 to 2022). A note on the overall study: Because TCR sequencing relied on bulk RNA taken from unsorted whole blood, pairing of alpha and beta chains was not possible.

The library came from 5' RACE. Sequenced using a NextSeq 500. Unique molecular identifiers were attached to individual cDNA molecules in the TCR library protocol so that sequencing error and PCR bias could be corrected. Sequencing covered both TCR alpha and beta chains, and within each sample the abundances of alpha and beta sequences were tightly co-correlated. Per the original workflow: V gene, J gene and CDR3 annotation of TCR sequences was performed with Decombinator V4. Expanded TCRs were defined as changing significantly between any two time points under a Poisson model with p below 0.0001. Abundances of TCRs were expressed as counts per million after normalisation to the total number of TCRs sequenced in each sample. MAIT TCRs were defined by TRAV1-2 paired with TRAJ12, TRAJ20 or TRAJ33, and iNKT TCRs by TRAV10 paired with TRAJ18. VDJdb, accessed 1 November 2021, was searched for CMV, EBV and SARS-CoV-2 annotated TCRs, excluding TCRs annotated for multiple antigens. TCRdb's own reprocessing of the public reads used fastp at Q25 and MiXCR and kept productive beta chains. Duplicate CDR3 protein sequences are folded into a single record with the most common DNA and genes. The V and J calls and clone size come from TCRdb's table, not from the authors' own analysis. The sample table contains over 30,000 distinct CDR3 sequences; only one count was recorded for about 5.7% of them. The ten most abundant clones make up roughly 5.7% of the sample.

The investigation overall reported the following: Matching against VDJdb was skewed toward anti-spike CD8 responses, likely underestimated virus-specific expansions, and missed private and CD4 specificities.

This was a case-control study nested in a cohort of healthcare workers in London, UK, who had nasopharyngeal swab PCR tests and blood samples taken every week. Healthcare workers were recruited during the week of the UK lockdown, between 23 and 31 March 2020, and followed weekly for up to roughly 15 weeks. The sample taken for sequencing was whole blood. The receptor comes from an adult who was a healthcare worker with PCR-confirmed SARS-CoV-2 infection or an uninfected control (not recorded which). The rearrangement joined TRBV7-9 to TRBJ2-5, and possibly TRBD2, on 6 matching bases. In nucleotide form, the sequence is TGTGCCAGCCGTCCACCAGCGGGCGAAGAGACCCAGTACTTC. It specifies CASRPPAGEETQYF.